These 7 T cell receptor beta chains originate from one sample sequenced in a study of blood T cell repertoires in COVID-19. This table comes from immunoSEQ multiplex PCR, and its TCRdb copy is limited to in-frame clones, with some not included. This repertoire shows under 110,000 clones, less than 85% found once; its top ten account for around 15%. The sequenced sample consisted of peripheral blood. Every receptor here comes from an older woman with acute or convalescent COVID-19.

The chain joins TRBV18 to TRBJ1-1, with 10 bases that match TRBD1. This CDR3 has 15 amino acids. The ends lost 3 bases at V and 5 bases at J; junction bases unmatched: 6. CDR1 KGHSH and CDR2 LQKENI come from the germline V gene. The CDR3 DNA is TGTGCCAGCTCACCTGGACAGGGGGTACTTACTGAAGCTTTCTTT. It is translated as CASSPGQGVLTEAFF.

This clone was recorded a few times. The gene calls are TRBV3-1 (or the pseudogene TRBV3-2) and TRBJ1-3; D not certain. Germline CDR1 and CDR2: LGHDT and YNNKEL (reference sequence). V dropped 0 bases and J dropped 1 base, with 10 bases sitting between them. The CDR3 runs to 16 residues. The CDR3 protein is CASSQEGVRSGNTIYF. For the CDR3, the DNA is TGTGCCAGCAGCCAAGAGGGAGTTCGATCTGGAAACACCATATATTTT.

This chain links TRBV9 with TRBJ1-2; D might be TRBD1 (6 bases). The CDR3 sequence is 14 residues long. Germline-derived CDR1 and CDR2 are SGDLS and YYNGEE. V was shortened by 2 bases and J by 2 bases, with 10 bases between the two germline ends. The CDR3 reads CASSVGTGNYGYTF. The CDR3 nucleotides are TGTGCCAGCAGCGTTGGAACAGGGAACTATGGCTACACCTTC.

The chain has TRBV7-2 and TRBJ2-2; TRBD2 is a possible D gene (5 bases). The V gene's germline CDR1 is SGHTA and CDR2 FQGNSA. V dropped 5 bases and J dropped 0 bases, with 13 bases sitting between them. The CDR3 is made up of 16 amino acids. In DNA form, the CDR3 reads TGTGCCAGCAGCCCCCGCGGAGGCGCGAACACCGGGGAGCTGTTTTTT. Translation gives CASSPRGGANTGELFF.

V and J are TRBV4-1 and TRBJ1-5; D uncertain. The ends were cut back, 1 base at V and 3 bases at J, with 10 bases in the middle. This CDR3 comprises 15 residues. The germline V gene encodes CDR1 MGHRA and CDR2 YSYEKL. DNA for the CDR3: TGCGCCAGCAGCCAAGGGAGGGAATACAATCAGCCCCAGCATTTT. This gives the protein CASSQGREYNQPQHF.

The chain carries TRBV7-2 and TRBJ2-5, with TRBD2 matching 12 bases. The CDR3 has 16 residues. The germline CDR1 and CDR2 sequences are SGHTA and FQGNSA. V lost 2 bases, J lost 5 bases, and 6 bases stayed unmatched. The CDR3 nucleotides are TGTGCCAGCAGCTTATCCACTAGCGGGGGGTGGGAGACCCAGTACTTC. Translated, it gives CASSLSTSGGWETQYF.

This sequence joins TRBV28 and TRBJ1-4; D gene uncertain. CDR1 and CDR2 from the germline V gene are MDHEN and SYDVKM. Deletions cut 6 bases from V and 5 bases from J, with 16 bases between. There are 15 residues in the CDR3. The CDR3 coding sequence is TGTGCCAGCAGCCCACCCGGAGGGATGAATGAAAAACTGTTTTTT. It is translated as CASSPPGGMNEKLFF. Full variable domain (missing parts from reference TRBV28 and TRBJ1-4): DVKVTQSSRYLVKRTGEKVFLECVQDMDHENMFWYRQDPGLGLRLIYFSYDVKMKEKGDIPEGYSVSREKKERFSLILESASTNQTSMYLCASSPPGGMNEKLFFGSGTQLSVL.